The T cell receptor beta chain described here comes from a study of blood T cell repertoires in COVID-19. Study summary: Specimens from acute and convalescent COVID-19 originated in the United States, Italy and Spain. T cells, B-cell-depleted T cells, or PBMCs supplied cDNA or gDNA.

Original processing methods: Amplification of reference gene primers provided the estimated nucleated cell counts. The repertoire was sequenced with immunoSEQ multiplex PCR; TCRdb's copy has only in-frame clones and lacks some. The D gene and trimming were derived from the DNA, and the V and J assignments and clone size from that table. The sample consists of around 140,000 clones, approximately 88% of them appearing once. CDR1 is ENHRY and CDR2 is SYGVKD in the germline V gene. The CDR3 is 16 amino acids. Between the trimmed V and J ends, which lost 1 base and 0 bases, there was a span of 11 bases. The sequenced material came from peripheral blood. The clonotype originates from a man between 65 and 80 years old with acute or convalescent COVID-19. The genes are TRBV10-3 and TRBJ2-3; a weak D match, TRBD2 (5 bases). The DNA of the CDR3 is TGTGCCATCAGTGAGTTCGGTCGGGGAAGCACAGATACGCAGTATTTT. Translated, it gives CAISEFGRGSTDTQYF.